This T cell receptor beta chain was found in a study of blood T cell repertoires in COVID-19. Turning to the study itself: Acute-phase and convalescent COVID-19 samples originated in the United States, Italy and Spain. In each case, the material was cDNA or gDNA derived from T cells, B-cell-depleted T cells, or PBMCs.

The authors' processing: Nucleated cell counts were estimated from reference gene primer amplification. Some clones are missing from TCRdb's copy, which holds only in-frame ones; the method was immunoSEQ multiplex PCR. The V and J calls and the clone size are those of that table, but D and trimming were determined from the DNA. The sample has hundreds of thousands of clones, 88% seen once. There are 13 residues in the CDR3. The V end was cut by 5 bases, the J end by 5 bases, with 11 bases between. Germline V gene lookup returns CDR1 SGHRS and CDR2 YFSETQ. This clonotype was sampled from a man aged 80 or over with acute or convalescent COVID-19. The material sequenced was peripheral blood. The rearrangement uses TRBV5-1 and TRBJ2-1; D remains unclear. Here the CDR3 DNA reads TGCGCCAGCAGTCTAGTTGTGGACAATGAGCAGTTCTTC. Protein: CASSLVVDNEQFF.